This TCR beta chain derives from a study of regulatory T cells in long-lasting Graves disease. Time point noted: persistent/refractory GD, antithyroid drugs over 5 years with positive TRAb. After RNA was extracted from PBMCs, the TCR library was made from it. The TCR beta library used iRepertoire HTBI primers with Arm-PCR amplification of CDR3. TCRdb processed the multiplex PCR reads anew with MiXCR; each CDR3 protein has one entry. The table includes about 340,000 distinct CDR3 sequences, about 20% detected once. The sequence derives from a female donor with Graves disease. Specimen: peripheral blood mononuclear cells (PBMCs), collected when the disease was refractory, from a patient treated with antithyroid drugs.

The CDR3 sequence: CASSLEGLAGMRDTQYF. Here the CDR3 DNA reads TGCGCCAGCAGCTTGGAGGGACTAGCGGGAATGCGCGATACGCAGTATTTT. The chain couples TRBV5-1 to TRBJ2-3, with 13 bases identical to TRBD2. V was pared by 0 bases and J by 6 bases, with 7 bases of the junction left unmatched. CDR3 length: 17 amino acids. The germline V gene encodes CDR1 SGHRS and CDR2 YFSETQ. The whole variable domain, filled in from reference TRBV5-1 and TRBJ2-3, reads KAGVTQTPRYLIKTRGQQVTLSCSPISGHRSVSWYQQTPGQGLQFLFEYFSETQRNKGNFPGRFSGRQFSNSRSEMNVSTLELGDSALYLCASSLEGLAGMRDTQYFGPGTRLTVL.